These 27 T cell receptor beta chains came from one sample sequenced in a study of blood T cell repertoires in COVID-19 (TCRdb year 2020). Library preparation employed the immunoSEQ multiplex PCR assay. Sourced from immuneACCESS, this table was stored by TCRdb with only in-frame sequences that have V and J called. A share of the clones is absent; for the studies checked, an unresolved V gene accounts for under half, and the remainder has no known explanation. The sample table lists about 220,000 clones, 80% to 85% of them with a count of one. The ten largest clones take up around 2% of the sample. The source material was peripheral blood. All receptors derive from a woman aged 55-69 years with acute or convalescent COVID-19.

The chain combines TRBV6-2 or TRBV6-3 with TRBJ2-2; D possibly corresponds to TRBD2 (7 bases). From germline, CDR1 is MNHEY and CDR2 SVGEGT. The CDR3 has 16 residues. V lost 4 bases and J lost 5, with 17 bases in between. Here the CDR3 DNA reads TGTGCCAGCAGTTTCGGAGCAGCGGGACAAACCGGGGAGCTGTTTTTT. As protein: CASSFGAAGQTGELFF.

The chain is built from TRBV19 and TRBJ1-4, with TRBD1 matching 7 bases. CDR3 size: 15 residues. Germline assignment: CDR1 LNHDA and CDR2 SQIVND (reference sequence). V gave up 4 bases and J gave up 5 bases; unmatched junction bases: 7. Here the CDR3 reads CASSKIQGRNEKLFF. In nucleotides, the CDR3 is TGTGCCAGTAGTAAAATACAGGGGAGAAATGAAAAACTGTTTTTT.

The CDR3 loop reads CASSLGPPTGDQPQHF. The CDR3 DNA reads TGTGCCAGCAGCTTGGGGCCCCCCACAGGGGACCAGCCCCAGCATTTT. V is TRBV5-6 and J is TRBJ1-5; 7 bases fit TRBD1. The trim removed 0 bases at V and 7 bases at J, leaving 10 bases unmatched. CDR3 length: 16 amino acids. Germline V gives CDR1 SGHDT, CDR2 YYEEEE. Full variable domain (remainder filled in from reference TRBV5-6 and TRBJ1-5): DAGVTQSPTHLIKTRGQQVTLRCSPKSGHDTVSWYQQALGQGPQFIFQYYEEEERQRGNFPDRFSGHQFPNYSSELNVNALLLGDSALYLCASSLGPPTGDQPQHFGDGTRLSIL.

A few counts support this clone. This chain joins TRBV4-1 and TRBJ1-3, with D perhaps matching TRBD1 (6 bases). Germline CDR1 is MGHRA and CDR2 is YSYEKL. CDR3 length equals 18 residues. Between the trimmed V and J ends, which lost 2 bases and 0 bases, there was a span of 17 bases. In nucleotides, the CDR3 is TGCGCCAGCAGCCAAAGCCTGACAGGTCATCGCTCTGGAAACACCATATATTTT. This encodes CASSQSLTGHRSGNTIYF.

This clone was counted once. The V gene is TRBV5-8, the J gene TRBJ1-6; D unclear. The CDR3 totals 15 residues. Trimming took off 0 bases at V and 7 bases at J, with 11 bases between the two ends. Per germline, CDR1 SGHTS and CDR2 YDEGEE. The CDR3 region is CASSLGGFGNSPLHF. CDR3 in DNA: TGTGCCAGCAGCTTGGGCGGGTTCGGGAATTCACCCCTCCACTTT.

The gene calls are TRBV7-9 and TRBJ2-7; the match to TRBD2 covers 7 bases. The CDR3 is 15 amino acids. Germline V CDR1 and CDR2: SEHNR, FQNEAQ (reference sequence). V lost 2 bases, J lost 2 bases, and 6 bases stayed unmatched. DNA of the CDR3: TGTGCCAGCAGCTTAACCGGGACTATTACCTACGAGCAGTACTTC. It specifies CASSLTGTITYEQYF.

The chain uses TRBV10-1 and TRBJ2-1; TRBD2 aligns across 12 bases. Germline V gene data show CDR1 as WNHNN and CDR2 as SYGVQD (reference sequence). V trimming: 11 bases; J trimming: 4 bases; junction bases outside the gene matches: 18. CDR3 size: 18 residues. The CDR3, as DNA: TGCGCCTTACTCCGTGAACTAGCGGGGGGCGCTTATTACAATGAGCAGTTCTTC. This encodes CALLRELAGGAYYNEQFF.

The gene calls are TRBV11-2 and TRBJ2-1; 11 positions agree with TRBD2. CDR3 length: 15 residues. CDR1 is SGHAT, CDR2 FQNNGV, per germline. Germline trimming cut 4 bases from V and 5 bases from J; bases unmatched to any gene: 4. CDR3 coding DNA: TGTGCCAGCAGCTACTTGGGACTAGCGGACAATGAGCAGTTCTTC. This encodes CASSYLGLADNEQFF.

This rearrangement joins TRBV11-2 to TRBJ1-2; 7 nucleotides agree with TRBD1. The CDR3 loop spans 13 amino acids. CDR1 and CDR2 (germline): SGHAT, FQNNGV. J lost 8 bases, V lost 5 bases, and 8 bases had no gene match. CDR3 sequence reads: CASSITRGQGYTF. CDR3 nucleotide sequence: TGTGCCAGCAGCATAACGAGGGGGCAAGGCTACACCTTC.

This chain uses TRBV4-2 with TRBJ1-2; D not resolved. Trimming left V 1 base short and J 0 bases short, with 9 bases between. Germline V lookup: CDR1 LGHNA, CDR2 YNFKEQ. The CDR3 has 15 residues. DNA for the CDR3: TGTGCCAGCAGCCAAGCAGGTGGATCTAACTATGGCTACACCTTC. Protein product: CASSQAGGSNYGYTF.

The CDR3 bases are TGTGCCAGCAGTTACGAGGCTGGTAGTCACGAGCAGTACTTC. Translated, it gives CASSYEAGSHEQYF. This chain links TRBV6-5 with TRBJ2-7; D gene ambiguous. Per germline, CDR1 MNHEY and CDR2 SVGAGI. Trimming pared 2 bases from V and 5 bases from J, leaving 13 bases between. The CDR3 is 14 amino acids.

This clone was picked up one time. This chain links TRBV14 with TRBJ1-2; 11 nucleotides agree with TRBD1. The CDR3 runs 19 residues. CDR1 is SGHDN and CDR2 is FVKESK in the germline V gene. The J segment lost 7 bases and the V segment lost 0 bases, leaving 16 bases of the junction unmatched. The CDR3: CASSQDGPGQGGLYGGYTF. As DNA, the CDR3 is TGTGCCAGCAGCCAAGACGGGCCGGGACAGGGGGGCCTATACGGTGGCTACACCTTC.

This clone was recorded a few times. This chain joins TRBV9 and TRBJ1-1; TRBD1 matches 8 bases. The CDR3 contains 15 residues. V trimming: 4 bases; J trimming: 4 bases; junction bases outside the gene matches: 9. Per the germline V gene, CDR1 is SGDLS and CDR2 is YYNGEE. The CDR3 reads CASSPSGGSGTEAFF. In DNA form, the CDR3 reads TGTGCCAGCAGCCCATCAGGGGGCTCGGGCACTGAAGCTTTCTTT.

This chain joins TRBV4-1 and TRBJ2-2; 7 nucleotides match TRBD2. CDR1 is MGHRA, CDR2 YSYEKL, per germline. The CDR3 extends over 16 amino acids. The V segment lost 2 bases and the J segment 5 bases; nucleotides outside the gene matches: 8. The CDR3 spells CASSQLPGLSTGELFF. The CDR3 DNA sequence: TGCGCCAGCAGCCAACTTCCGGGACTATCTACCGGGGAGCTGTTTTTT.

The rearrangement joins TRBV7-2 to TRBJ2-3; 7 nucleotides line up with TRBD2. Germline V gene sequence: CDR1 SGHTA, CDR2 FQGNSA. There are 18 residues in the CDR3. Trimming at V came to 2 bases and at J to 0 bases, leaving 11 bases not matched to a gene. In DNA form, the CDR3 reads TGTGCCAGCAGCTTATGGCCGGGGGGAGCCTCTAGCACAGATACGCAGTATTTT. Translation: CASSLWPGGASSTDTQYF.

The chain employs TRBV13 and TRBJ1-1; 7 bases match TRBD1. Germline loops: CDR1 PRHDT, CDR2 FYEKMQ (reference sequence). The length of the CDR3 is 14 residues. After removal of 8 bases from V and 6 bases from J, the junction contained 12 bases not matched to a gene. The CDR3 region is CASGLTGYLPEAFF. In nucleotides, the CDR3 is TGTGCCAGCGGGTTGACAGGGTACCTACCTGAAGCTTTCTTT. Combining the CDR3 with reference TRBV13 and TRBJ1-1 gives the whole variable domain AAGVIQSPRHLIKEKRETATLKCYPIPRHDTVYWYQQGPGQDPQFLISFYEKMQSDKGSIPDRFSAQQFSDYHSELNMSSLELGDSALYFCASGLTGYLPEAFFGQGTRLTVV.

The chain couples TRBV7-9 to TRBJ2-7; D gene unclear. V was trimmed by 3 bases and J by 6 bases, leaving 15 bases between them. Germline CDR1 SEHNR, CDR2 FQNEAQ (reference sequence). This CDR3 region has 14 residues. The CDR3 region has the DNA TGTGCCAGCAGCTTTGGTAGCACCTCCGGCGAGCAGTACTTC. As protein: CASSFGSTSGEQYF.

This rearrangement joins TRBV2 to TRBJ2-2; possible D gene TRBD2, 6 bases. The germline gives CDR1 SNHLY, CDR2 FYNNEI. V lost 11 bases and J 4 bases, leaving 14 bases between the germline ends. CDR3 length: 13 amino acids. CDR3 bases: TGTGCCGGGGGAGGTTCGGGCACCGGGGAGCTGTTTTTT. This translates into CAGGGSGTGELFF.

This chain joins TRBV5-1 and TRBJ1-2; TRBD1 is a possible D gene (6 bases). This CDR3 is 15 amino acids long. Germline CDR1 and CDR2: SGHRS and YFSETQ. V lost 4 bases and J lost 4, with 17 bases in between. CDR3 in amino acids: CASSPGRGMGYGYTF. CDR3 DNA sequence: TGCGCCAGCAGCCCCGGCAGGGGAATGGGCTATGGCTACACCTTC.

This chain uses TRBV7-2 with TRBJ2-3; perhaps TRBD1 as D (5 bases). The V gene's germline CDR1 is SGHTA and CDR2 FQGNSA. Trimming removed 1 base at V and 4 bases at J, with 12 bases between. The CDR3 length is 15 residues. CDR3: CASSLVVGLSDTQYF. DNA of the CDR3: TGTGCCAGCAGCTTAGTTGTGGGGCTTTCAGATACGCAGTATTTT.

V usage is TRBV27 and J usage is TRBJ1-2; possibly TRBD1 for D (6 bases). This CDR3 has 19 amino acids. V dropped 5 bases and J dropped 4 bases, with 29 bases sitting between them. The V gene's germline CDR1 is MNHEY and CDR2 SMNVEV (reference sequence). Here the CDR3 DNA reads TGTGCCAGCAGTCCCTGGACTCTTCTTGGGGGCCAAGGGGTCTATGGCTACACCTTC. This encodes CASSPWTLLGGQGVYGYTF.

The chain joins TRBV28 to TRBJ2-2; 9 nucleotides agree with TRBD1. The CDR3 runs 17 residues. Germline V gives CDR1 MDHEN, CDR2 SYDVKM. V trimming: 4 bases; J trimming: 7 bases; junction bases outside the gene matches: 13. The CDR3 bases are TGTGCCAGCAGTTCCCTCGGGGGACAGGGTAAAATCGGGGAGCTGTTTTTT. As protein: CASSSLGGQGKIGELFF.

The rearrangement joins TRBV5-1 to TRBJ2-6, with D possibly being TRBD1 (5 bases). CDR1 is SGHRS and CDR2 is YFSETQ in the germline V gene. This CDR3 is built from 17 residues. V was pared by 2 bases and J by 2 bases, with 14 bases between. The CDR3 nucleotides read TGCGCCAGCAGCTTTCGAGACAGACTTACTGGGGCCAACGTCCTGACTTTC. It translates to CASSFRDRLTGANVLTF.

The chain uses TRBV28 and TRBJ2-7; D remains ambiguous. V was shortened by 5 bases and J by 0 bases, with 11 bases between the two germline ends. Germline V CDR1 and CDR2: MDHEN, SYDVKM. This CDR3 has 14 residues. CDR3 loop: CASSAGELSYEQYF. As DNA, the CDR3 is TGTGCCAGCAGTGCCGGTGAGCTCTCCTACGAGCAGTACTTC. The whole variable domain, filled in from reference TRBV28 and TRBJ2-7, reads DVKVTQSSRYLVKRTGEKVFLECVQDMDHENMFWYRQDPGLGLRLIYFSYDVKMKEKGDIPEGYSVSREKKERFSLILESASTNQTSMYLCASSAGELSYEQYFGPGTRLTVT.

V usage is TRBV28 and J usage is TRBJ1-2; D perhaps matches TRBD1 (5 bases). CDR1 and CDR2 (germline): MDHEN, SYDVKM. With 4 bases removed from V and 3 bases from J, the gap between germline ends came to 9 bases. CDR3 length: 13 residues. CDR3 sequence: CASSSTAHYGYTF. The CDR3 DNA is TGTGCCAGCAGTTCGACAGCTCACTATGGCTACACCTTC.

The chain couples TRBV7-2 to TRBJ1-2, with TRBD1 matching over 7 bases. There are 15 residues in the CDR3. J gave up 3 bases and V 4 bases, and 8 bases lay outside the gene matches. The germline V gene has CDR1 SGHTA and CDR2 FQGNSA. The CDR3 coding sequence is TGTGCCAGCAGCTCGACAGGGACCCCTTACTATGGCTACACCTTC. Translation: CASSSTGTPYYGYTF.

The chain couples TRBV19 to TRBJ2-5, with a weak D call TRBD2 (6 bases). Trimming stripped 8 bases from V and 1 base from J, with 14 bases between. Germline V gives CDR1 LNHDA, CDR2 SQIVND (reference sequence). The CDR3 is made up of 14 amino acids. CDR3: CASRPLGGQETQYF. CDR3 DNA sequence: TGTGCCAGTCGTCCTTTGGGGGGCCAAGAGACCCAGTACTTC. Filled out from reference TRBV19 and TRBJ2-5, the complete variable domain reads DGGITQSPKYLFRKEGQNVTLSCEQNLNHDAMYWYRQDPGQGLRLIYYSQIVNDFQKGDIAEGYSVSREKKESFPLTVTSAQKNPTAFYLCASRPLGGQETQYFGPGTRLLVL.